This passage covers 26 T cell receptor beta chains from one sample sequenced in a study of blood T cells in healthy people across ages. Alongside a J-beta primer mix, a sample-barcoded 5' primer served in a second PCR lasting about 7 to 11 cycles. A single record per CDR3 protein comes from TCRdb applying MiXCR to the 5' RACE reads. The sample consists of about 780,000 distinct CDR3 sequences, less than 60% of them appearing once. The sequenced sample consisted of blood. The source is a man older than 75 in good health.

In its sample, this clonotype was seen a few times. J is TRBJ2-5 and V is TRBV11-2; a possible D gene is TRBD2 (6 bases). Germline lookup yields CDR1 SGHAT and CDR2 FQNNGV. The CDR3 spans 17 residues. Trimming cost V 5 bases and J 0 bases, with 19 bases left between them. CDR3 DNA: TGTGCCAGCAGCCGCCGCGGGGTTGTGCGGGACCAAGAGACCCAGTACTTC. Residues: CASSRRGVVRDQETQYF.

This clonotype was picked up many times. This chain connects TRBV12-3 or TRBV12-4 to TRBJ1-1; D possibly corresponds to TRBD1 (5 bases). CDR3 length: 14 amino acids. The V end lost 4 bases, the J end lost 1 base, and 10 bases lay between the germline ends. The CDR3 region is CASSSGRENTEAFF. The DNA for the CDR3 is TGTGCCAGCAGTTCGGGACGGGAGAACACTGAAGCTTTCTTT.

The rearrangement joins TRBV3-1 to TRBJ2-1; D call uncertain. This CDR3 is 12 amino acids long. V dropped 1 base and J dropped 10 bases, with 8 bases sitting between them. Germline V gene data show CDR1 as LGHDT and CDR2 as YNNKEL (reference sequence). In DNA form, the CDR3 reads TGTGCCAGCAGCCAAGTAAGAACAGAGCAGTTCTTC. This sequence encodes CASSQVRTEQFF.

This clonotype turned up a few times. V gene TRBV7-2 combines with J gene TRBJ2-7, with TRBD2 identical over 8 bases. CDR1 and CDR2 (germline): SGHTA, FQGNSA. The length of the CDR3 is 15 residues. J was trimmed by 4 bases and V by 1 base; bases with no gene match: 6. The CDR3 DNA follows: TGTGCCAGCAGCTTAGGGACTAGCTTCTGGTACGAGCAGTACTTC. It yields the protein CASSLGTSFWYEQYF.

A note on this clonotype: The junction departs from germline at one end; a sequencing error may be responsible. The CDR3 nucleotides are TGTGCCACCAAGACTAGCGGGGAAGTAAATGGGCAGTTCTTC. Amino acid sequence: CATKTSGEVNGQFF. The chain recombines TRBV24-1 with TRBJ2-1, with TRBD2 matching over 11 bases. The CDR3 has 14 residues. Per the germline V gene, CDR1 is KGHDR and CDR2 is SFDVKD.

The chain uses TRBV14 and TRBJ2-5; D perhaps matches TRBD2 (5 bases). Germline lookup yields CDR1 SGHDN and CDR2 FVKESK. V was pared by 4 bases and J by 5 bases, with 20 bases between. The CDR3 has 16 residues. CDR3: CASSLSARGRRETQYF. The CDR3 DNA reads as TGTGCCAGCAGCCTATCGGCCAGAGGGAGAAGGGAGACCCAGTACTTC.

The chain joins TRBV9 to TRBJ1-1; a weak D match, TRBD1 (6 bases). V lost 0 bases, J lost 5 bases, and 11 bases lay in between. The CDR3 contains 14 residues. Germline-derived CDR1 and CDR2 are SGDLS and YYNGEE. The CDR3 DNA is TGTGCCAGCAGCGTAGACAGGGAACATACTGAAGCTTTCTTT. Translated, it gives CASSVDREHTEAFF.

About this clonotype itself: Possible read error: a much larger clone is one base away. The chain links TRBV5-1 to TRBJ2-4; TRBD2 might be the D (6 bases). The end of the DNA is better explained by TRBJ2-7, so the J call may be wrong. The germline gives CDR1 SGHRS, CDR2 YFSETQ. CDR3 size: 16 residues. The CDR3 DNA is TGCGCCAGCAGCTTGACCGATGCGGGATGGAGTTACGAGCAGTACTTC. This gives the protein CASSLTDAGWSYEQYF.

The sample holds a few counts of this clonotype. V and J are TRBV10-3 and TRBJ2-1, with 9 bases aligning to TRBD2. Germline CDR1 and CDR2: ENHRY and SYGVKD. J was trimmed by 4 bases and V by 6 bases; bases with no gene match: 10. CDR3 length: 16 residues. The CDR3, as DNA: TGTGCCATCAGCCTTCTTTCTAGCGGGACTTACAATGAGCAGTTCTTC. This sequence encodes CAISLLSSGTYNEQFF.

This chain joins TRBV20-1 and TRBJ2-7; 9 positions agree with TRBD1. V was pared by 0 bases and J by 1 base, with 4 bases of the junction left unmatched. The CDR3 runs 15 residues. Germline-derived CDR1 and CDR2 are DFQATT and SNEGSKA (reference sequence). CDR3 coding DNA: TGCAGTGCTAGAGAACCGGGACAGGGTTCCTACGAGCAGTACTTC. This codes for CSAREPGQGSYEQYF.

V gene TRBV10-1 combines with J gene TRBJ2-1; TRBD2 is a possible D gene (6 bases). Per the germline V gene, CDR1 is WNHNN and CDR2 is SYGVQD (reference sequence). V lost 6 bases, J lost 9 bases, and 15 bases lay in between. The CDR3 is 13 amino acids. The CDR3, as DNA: TGCGCCAGCAGACCGACTAGTTTTGGTGAGCAGTTCTTC. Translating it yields CASRPTSFGEQFF.

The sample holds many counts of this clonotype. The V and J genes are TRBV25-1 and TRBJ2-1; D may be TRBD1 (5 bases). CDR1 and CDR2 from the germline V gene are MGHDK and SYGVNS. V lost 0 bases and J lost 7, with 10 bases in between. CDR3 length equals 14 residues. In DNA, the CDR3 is TGTGCCAGCAGTGAATATAAAGGGGTAAATGAGCAGTTCTTC. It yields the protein CASSEYKGVNEQFF.

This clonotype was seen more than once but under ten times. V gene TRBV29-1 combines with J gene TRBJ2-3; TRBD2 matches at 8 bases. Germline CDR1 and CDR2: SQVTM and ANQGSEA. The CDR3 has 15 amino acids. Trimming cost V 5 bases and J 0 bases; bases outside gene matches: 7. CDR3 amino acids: CSVFGLAGSTDTQYF. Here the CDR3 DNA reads TGCAGCGTTTTTGGATTAGCGGGAAGCACAGATACGCAGTATTTT.

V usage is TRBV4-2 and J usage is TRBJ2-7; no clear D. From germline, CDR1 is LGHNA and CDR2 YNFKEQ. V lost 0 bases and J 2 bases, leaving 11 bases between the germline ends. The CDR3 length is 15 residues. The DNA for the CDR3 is TGTGCCAGCAGCCAAGATCCCGGCGGAGCCTACGAGCAGTACTTC. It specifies CASSQDPGGAYEQYF.

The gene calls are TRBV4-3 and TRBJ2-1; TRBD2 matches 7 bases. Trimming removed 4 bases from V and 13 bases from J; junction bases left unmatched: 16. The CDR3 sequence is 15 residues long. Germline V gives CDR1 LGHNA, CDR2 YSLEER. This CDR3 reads CASSPLAVRGETQFF. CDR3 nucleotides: TGCGCCAGCAGCCCCCTAGCGGTGCGGGGAGAGACCCAGTTCTTC.

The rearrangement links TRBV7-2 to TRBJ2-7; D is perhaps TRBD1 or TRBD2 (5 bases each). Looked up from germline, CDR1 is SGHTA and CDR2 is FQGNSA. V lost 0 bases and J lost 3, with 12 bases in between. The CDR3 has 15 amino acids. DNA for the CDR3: TGTGCCAGCAGCTTAGCGGGGGATGGCAACTACGAGCAGTACTTC. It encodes CASSLAGDGNYEQYF.

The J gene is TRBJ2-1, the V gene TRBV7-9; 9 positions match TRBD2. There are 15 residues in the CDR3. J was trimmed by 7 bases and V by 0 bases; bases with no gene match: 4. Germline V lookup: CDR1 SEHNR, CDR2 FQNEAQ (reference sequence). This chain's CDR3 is CASSLASGSSNEQFF. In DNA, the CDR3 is TGTGCCAGCAGCTTAGCTAGCGGGAGTAGTAATGAGCAGTTCTTC.

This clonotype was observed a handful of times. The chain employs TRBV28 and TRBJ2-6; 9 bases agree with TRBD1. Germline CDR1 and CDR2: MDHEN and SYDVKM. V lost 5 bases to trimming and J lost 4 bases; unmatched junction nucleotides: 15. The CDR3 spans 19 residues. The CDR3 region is CASSHRDRARRAGANVLTF. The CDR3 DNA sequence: TGTGCCAGCAGTCACCGGGACAGGGCCCGACGCGCCGGGGCCAACGTCCTGACTTTC.

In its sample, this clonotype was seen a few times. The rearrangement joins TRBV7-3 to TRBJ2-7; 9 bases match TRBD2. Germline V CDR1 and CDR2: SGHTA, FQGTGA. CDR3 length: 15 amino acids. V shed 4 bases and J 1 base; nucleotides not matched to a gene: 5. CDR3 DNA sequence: TGTGCCAGCAGCTCGGGACTAGCAGAATCCTACGAGCAGTACTTC. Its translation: CASSSGLAESYEQYF.

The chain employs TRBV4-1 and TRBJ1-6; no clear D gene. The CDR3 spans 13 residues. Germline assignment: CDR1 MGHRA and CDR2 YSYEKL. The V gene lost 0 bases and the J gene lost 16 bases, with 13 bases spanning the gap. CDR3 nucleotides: TGCGCCAGCAGCCAAGAGTGGGAGTCGACTCTCCACTTT. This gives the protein CASSQEWESTLHF.

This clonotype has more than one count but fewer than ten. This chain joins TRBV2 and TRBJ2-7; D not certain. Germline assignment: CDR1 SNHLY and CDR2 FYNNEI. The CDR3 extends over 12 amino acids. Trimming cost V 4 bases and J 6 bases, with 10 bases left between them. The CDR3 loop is CASSGVTGEQYF. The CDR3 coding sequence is TGTGCCAGCAGTGGGGTGACTGGCGAGCAGTACTTC.

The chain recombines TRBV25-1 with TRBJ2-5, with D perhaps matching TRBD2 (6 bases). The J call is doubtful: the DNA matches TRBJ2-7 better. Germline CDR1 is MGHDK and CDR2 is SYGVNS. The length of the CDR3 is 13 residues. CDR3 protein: CASSECGGYEQYF. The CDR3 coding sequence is TGTGCCAGCAGTGAATGTGGAGGGTACGAGCAGTACTTC.

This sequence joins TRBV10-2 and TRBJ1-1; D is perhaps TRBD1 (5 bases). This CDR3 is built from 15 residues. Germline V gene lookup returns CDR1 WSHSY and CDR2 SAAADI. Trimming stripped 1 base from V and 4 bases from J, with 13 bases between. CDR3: CASSEFGTIGTEAFF. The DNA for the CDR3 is TGCGCCAGCAGTGAGTTTGGGACCATTGGCACTGAAGCTTTCTTT.

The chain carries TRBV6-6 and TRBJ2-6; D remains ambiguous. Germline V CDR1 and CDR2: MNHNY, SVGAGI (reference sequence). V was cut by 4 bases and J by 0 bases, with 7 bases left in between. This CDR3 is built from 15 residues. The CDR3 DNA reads TGTGCCAGCAGTTCGAATCCCTCTGGGGCCAACGTCCTGACTTTC. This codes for CASSSNPSGANVLTF.

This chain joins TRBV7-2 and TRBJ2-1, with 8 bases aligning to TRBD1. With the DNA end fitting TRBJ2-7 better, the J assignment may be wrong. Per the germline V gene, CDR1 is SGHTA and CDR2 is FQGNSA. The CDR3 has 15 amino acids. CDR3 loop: CASSLTGVDNNEQYF. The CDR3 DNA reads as TGTGCCAGCAGCTTGACAGGGGTGGATAACAATGAGCAGTACTTC.

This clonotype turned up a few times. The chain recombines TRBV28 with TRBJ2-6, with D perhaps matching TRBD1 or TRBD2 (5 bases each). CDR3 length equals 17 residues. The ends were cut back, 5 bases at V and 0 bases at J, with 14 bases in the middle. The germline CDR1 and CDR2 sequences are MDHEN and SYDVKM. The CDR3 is CASSTPGPYSGANVLTF. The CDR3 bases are TGTGCCAGCAGTACCCCGGGACCCTACTCTGGGGCCAACGTCCTGACTTTC.